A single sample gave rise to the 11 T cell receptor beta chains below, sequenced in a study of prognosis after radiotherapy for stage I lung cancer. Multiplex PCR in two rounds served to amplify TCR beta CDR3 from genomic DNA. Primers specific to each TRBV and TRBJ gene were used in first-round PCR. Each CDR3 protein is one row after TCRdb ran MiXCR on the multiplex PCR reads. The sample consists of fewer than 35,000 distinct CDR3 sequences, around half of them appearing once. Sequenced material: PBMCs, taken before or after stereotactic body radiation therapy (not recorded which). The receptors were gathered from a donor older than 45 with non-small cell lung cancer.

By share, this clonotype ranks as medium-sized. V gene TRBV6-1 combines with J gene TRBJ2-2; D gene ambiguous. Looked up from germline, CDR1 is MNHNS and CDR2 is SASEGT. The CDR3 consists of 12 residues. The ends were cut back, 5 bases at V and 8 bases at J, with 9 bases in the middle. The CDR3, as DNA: TGTGCCAGCAGTCCTTGGGGAGGGGAGCTGTTTTTT. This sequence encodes CASSPWGGELFF.

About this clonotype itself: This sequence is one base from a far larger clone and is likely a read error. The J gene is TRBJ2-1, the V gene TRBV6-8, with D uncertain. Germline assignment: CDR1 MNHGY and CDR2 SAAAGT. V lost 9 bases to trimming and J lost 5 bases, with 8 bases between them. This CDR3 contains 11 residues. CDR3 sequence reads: CASAGDNEQFF. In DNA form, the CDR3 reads TGTGCCAGTGCAGGTGACAATGAGCAGTTCTTC.

The CDR3 DNA follows: TGCAGTGCCTTAGCGGGGGGGCCACGGGTGCATGAGCAGTTCTTC. Translation gives CSALAGGPRVHEQFF. The gene calls are TRBV20-1 and TRBJ2-1; the match to TRBD2 covers 11 bases. J lost 8 bases, V lost 6 bases, and 12 bases had no gene match. Looked up from germline, CDR1 is DFQATT and CDR2 is SNEGSKA (reference sequence). The length of the CDR3 is 15 residues.

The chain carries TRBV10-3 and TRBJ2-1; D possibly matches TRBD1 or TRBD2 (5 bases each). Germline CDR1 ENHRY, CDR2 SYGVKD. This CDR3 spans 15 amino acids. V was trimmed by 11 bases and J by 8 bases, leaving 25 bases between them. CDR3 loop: CAASGGDIIGDEQFF. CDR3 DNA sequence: TGTGCCGCCTCTGGGGGAGACATTATCGGCGATGAGCAGTTCTTC.

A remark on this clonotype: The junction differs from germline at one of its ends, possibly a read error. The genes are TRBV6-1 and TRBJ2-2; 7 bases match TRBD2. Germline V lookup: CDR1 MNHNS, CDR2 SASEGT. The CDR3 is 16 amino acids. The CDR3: CASSNPWGGVAGDLFF. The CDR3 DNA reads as TGTGCCAGCAGTAACCCGTGGGGGGGAGTCGCCGGGGATCTGTTTTTT.

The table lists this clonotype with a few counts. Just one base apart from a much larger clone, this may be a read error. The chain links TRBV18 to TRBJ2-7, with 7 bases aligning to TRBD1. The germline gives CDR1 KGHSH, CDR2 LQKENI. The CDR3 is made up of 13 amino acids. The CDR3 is CASSRRQGSEQCF. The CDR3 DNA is TGTGCCAGCTCACGCCGACAGGGATCCGAGCAGTGCTTC.

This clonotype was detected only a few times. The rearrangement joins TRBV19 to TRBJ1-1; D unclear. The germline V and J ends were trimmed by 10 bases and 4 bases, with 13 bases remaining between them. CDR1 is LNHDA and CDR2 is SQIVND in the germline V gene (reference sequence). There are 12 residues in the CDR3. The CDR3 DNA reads TGTGCCACCCGGGCGGGGATCACTGAAGCTTTCTTT. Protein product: CATRAGITEAFF.

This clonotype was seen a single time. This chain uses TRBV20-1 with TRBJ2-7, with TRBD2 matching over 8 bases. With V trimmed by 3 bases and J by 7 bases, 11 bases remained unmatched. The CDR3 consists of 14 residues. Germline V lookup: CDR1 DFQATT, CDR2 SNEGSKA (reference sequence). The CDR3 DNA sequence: TGCAGTGCTAGGTCCGCGGGAGGTCTTTATGAGCAGTACTTC. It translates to CSARSAGGLYEQYF.

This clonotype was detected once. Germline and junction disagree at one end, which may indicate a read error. The CDR3 region has the DNA TGTGCCAGCAGGTCCCCCCCGGCCCCCCCAAGTGGGGCTAACGTCCTGACTTTC. Amino acids: CASRSPPAPPSGANVLTF. The rearrangement uses TRBV6-1 and TRBJ2-6, with D possibly being TRBD1 (5 bases). The germline V gene has CDR1 MNHNS and CDR2 SASEGT. This CDR3 is 18 amino acids long.

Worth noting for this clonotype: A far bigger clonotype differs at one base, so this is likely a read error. The DNA for the CDR3 is TGTGCCAGCAGTTACGGGGGGTATCATCCCCAGCATTTT. This gives the protein CASSYGGYHPQHF. The chain uses TRBV6-9 and TRBJ1-5; maybe TRBD1 (5 bases). The CDR3 is made up of 13 amino acids. Germline CDR1 and CDR2: MNHGY and SVAAGI.

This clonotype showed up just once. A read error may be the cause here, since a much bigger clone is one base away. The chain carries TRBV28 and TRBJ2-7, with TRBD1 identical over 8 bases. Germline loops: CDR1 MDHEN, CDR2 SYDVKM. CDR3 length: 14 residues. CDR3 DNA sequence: TGTTCCGGCAGTGCCGGGACAGGCTCCTACGAGCAGTACTTC. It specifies CSGSAGTGSYEQYF.